These T cell receptor beta chains were read from a single sample in a study of blood T cell repertoires in COVID-19. The repertoire was sequenced with immunoSEQ multiplex PCR; TCRdb's copy has only in-frame clones and lacks some. The sample records over 300,000 clones, roughly 89% being singletons. The sequencing sample was made of peripheral blood. These TCRs come from a man between 18 and 29 years old with active or convalescent COVID-19. CDR3s include the opening cysteine and the closing phenylalanine or tryptophan. Fields, in order: J gene, clone size, V gene, D gene, CDR3 protein, CDR3 DNA. A D gene is named only where the DNA matches it firmly. For some rows the clone size is stated as once, few or many, or as a class when expanded; others skip it.

TRBJ1-5	NA	TRBV7-2	NA	CASSFWGQFIDNQPQHF	TGTGCCAGCAGCTTCTGGGGGCAATTTATAGACAATCAGCCCCAGCATTTT
TRBJ2-3	NA	TRBV7-6	TRBD2	CASSRLAGGLGTDTQYF	TGTGCCAGCAGCCGACTAGCGGGGGGCCTAGGCACAGATACGCAGTATTTT
TRBJ2-1	NA	TRBV7-2	TRBD1	CASSYRQGSFF	TGTGCCAGCAGCTATAGACAGGGTTCGTTCTTC
TRBJ2-5	NA	TRBV9	TRBD2	CASSVLAGGPETQYF	TGTGCCAGCAGCGTATTAGCGGGAGGGCCCGAGACCCAGTACTTC
TRBJ2-1	NA	TRBV20-1	TRBD1	CSARQGYEQFF	TGCAGTGCCCGACAGGGTTATGAGCAGTTCTTC
TRBJ1-2	NA	TRBV29-1	TRBD1	CSVVDIGQGYGYTF	TGCAGCGTTGTGGACATTGGACAGGGGTACGGCTACACCTTC
TRBJ2-5	NA	TRBV7-2	NA	CASSHLTGLGETQYF	TGTGCCAGCAGCCACCTAACAGGGCTCGGAGAGACCCAGTACTTC
TRBJ2-1	NA	TRBV30	NA	CAWSVRLAGYNEQFF	TGTGCCTGGAGTGTACGGCTGGCGGGGTACAATGAGCAGTTCTTC
TRBJ1-1	once	TRBV4-1	TRBD1	CASSQSGTGRVNTEAFF	TGCGCCAGCAGCCAATCCGGGACAGGGAGGGTGAACACTGAAGCTTTCTTT
TRBJ2-1	NA	TRBV3-1/TRBV3-2	NA	CASSHYIRQGSEQFF	TGTGCCAGCAGCCACTACATTCGGCAGGGGAGTGAGCAGTTCTTC
TRBJ2-5	NA	TRBV7-9	NA	CASSPTFEGLETQYF	TGTGCCAGCAGCCCTACGTTTGAGGGCCTTGAGACCCAGTACTTC
TRBJ2-2	NA	TRBV27	TRBD1	CASSLRDPRQGGTGELFF	TGTGCCAGCAGCCTAAGGGACCCGAGACAGGGTGGAACCGGGGAGCTGTTTTTT
TRBJ2-1	NA	TRBV10-1	NA	CASTRGVSYNEQFF	TGCGCCAGCACCCGCGGGGTCTCCTACAATGAGCAGTTCTTC
TRBJ1-5	NA	TRBV2	TRBD1	CASSQGQGGNQPQHF	TGTGCCAGCAGCCAGGGACAGGGCGGCAATCAGCCCCAGCATTTT
TRBJ2-1	NA	TRBV19	TRBD2	CASSIDQVAGGQMDEQFF	TGTGCCAGTAGTATAGATCAGGTAGCGGGGGGGCAAATGGATGAGCAGTTCTTC
TRBJ2-1	once	TRBV11-2	NA	CASSLERGRYNEQFF	TGTGCCAGCAGCTTAGAAAGGGGTCGGTACAATGAGCAGTTCTTC
TRBJ2-5	once	TRBV7-9	TRBD1	CASSPPGGRTFQETQYF	TGTGCCAGCAGCCCCCCAGGGGGTCGGACCTTTCAAGAGACCCAGTACTTC
TRBJ1-6	NA	TRBV3-1/TRBV3-2	TRBD1	CASSPSRDRQTLESPLHF	TGTGCCAGCAGCCCTAGTCGGGACAGGCAAACCCTTGAATCACCCCTCCACTTT
TRBJ1-1	NA	TRBV3-1/TRBV3-2	NA	CASSHHGKNTEAFF	TGTGCCAGCAGCCATCACGGGAAGAACACTGAAGCTTTCTTT
TRBJ1-6	NA	TRBV15	NA	CATSRDESPLHF	TGTGCCACCAGCAGAGATGAGTCACCCCTCCACTTT
TRBJ1-5	NA	TRBV7-2	NA	CASKFDRSNQPQHF	TGTGCCAGCAAGTTTGATCGGAGCAATCAGCCCCAGCATTTT
TRBJ2-3	NA	TRBV27	TRBD1	CASSWAGTGEGAQYF	TGTGCCAGCAGTTGGGCGGGGACAGGGGAGGGTGCGCAGTATTTT
TRBJ1-1	NA	TRBV2	NA	CASNPGFMNTEAFF	TGTGCCAGCAATCCAGGGTTCATGAACACTGAAGCTTTCTTT
TRBJ2-7	NA	TRBV6-2/TRBV6-3	TRBD1	CASSPGQGSYEQYF	TGTGCCAGCAGTCCGGGACAGGGGTCCTACGAGCAGTACTTC
TRBJ1-2	NA	TRBV11-2	TRBD1	CASSFTPTGGYGYTF	TGTGCCAGCAGCTTCACACCGACAGGGGGCTATGGCTACACCTTC
TRBJ1-2	NA	TRBV27	TRBD1	CASSLVQGQGYGYTF	TGTGCCAGCAGTTTGGTTCAGGGACAGGGGTATGGCTACACCTTC
TRBJ1-5	once	TRBV4-1	TRBD1	CASGQGLYSNQPQHF	TGCGCCAGCGGACAGGGCCTTTATAGCAATCAGCCCCAGCATTTT
TRBJ1-2	NA	TRBV29-1	TRBD1	CSVERTGLGYTF	TGCAGCGTTGAGAGGACAGGTCTTGGCTACACCTTC
TRBJ1-1	NA	TRBV28	NA	CASHAGGGTEAFF	TGTGCCAGCCATGCGGGGGGTGGAACTGAAGCTTTCTTT
TRBJ1-5	NA	TRBV28	TRBD1	CASSPDRVYQPQHF	TGTGCCAGCAGTCCCGACAGGGTTTATCAGCCCCAGCATTTT
TRBJ1-2	NA	TRBV13	NA	CASSLYENYGYTF	TGTGCCAGCAGCTTATACGAGAACTATGGCTACACCTTC
TRBJ1-3	NA	TRBV5-1	NA	CASSATGSGNTIYF	TGCGCCAGCAGCGCGACAGGCTCTGGAAACACCATATATTTT
TRBJ2-1	NA	TRBV5-1	TRBD2	CASSLGGGRAQNEQFF	TGCGCCAGCAGCTTGGGCGGCGGGAGGGCCCAGAATGAGCAGTTCTTC
TRBJ1-5	NA	TRBV6-2/TRBV6-3	TRBD1	CASSRPRDRGNQPQHF	TGTGCCAGCAGCCGACCCCGGGACAGGGGAAATCAGCCCCAGCATTTT
TRBJ2-2	NA	TRBV11-2	NA	CASSRVKTGELFF	TGTGCCAGCAGCCGTGTAAAAACCGGGGAGCTGTTTTTT